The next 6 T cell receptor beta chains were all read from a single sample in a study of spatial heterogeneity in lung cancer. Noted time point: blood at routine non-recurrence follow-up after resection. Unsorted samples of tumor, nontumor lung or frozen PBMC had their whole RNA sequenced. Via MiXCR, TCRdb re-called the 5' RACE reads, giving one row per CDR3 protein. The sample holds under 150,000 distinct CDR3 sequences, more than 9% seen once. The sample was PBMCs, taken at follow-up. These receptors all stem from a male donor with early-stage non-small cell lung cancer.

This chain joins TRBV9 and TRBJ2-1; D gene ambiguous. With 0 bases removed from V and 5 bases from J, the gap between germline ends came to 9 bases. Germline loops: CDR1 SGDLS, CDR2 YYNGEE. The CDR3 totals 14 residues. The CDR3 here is CASSVGAADNEQFF. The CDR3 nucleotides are TGTGCCAGCAGCGTAGGGGCAGCCGACAATGAGCAGTTCTTC.

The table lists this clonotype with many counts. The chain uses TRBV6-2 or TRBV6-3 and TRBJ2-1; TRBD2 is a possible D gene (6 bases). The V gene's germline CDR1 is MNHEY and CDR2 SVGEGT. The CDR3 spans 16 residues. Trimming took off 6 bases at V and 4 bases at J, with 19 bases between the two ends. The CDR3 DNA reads TGTGCCAGCAGCCCCCGGAGGGCTAGCTCTTACAATGAGCAGTTCTTC. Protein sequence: CASSPRRASSYNEQFF.

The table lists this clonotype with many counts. The CDR3 DNA follows: TGTGCCACCAGCAGAGACCCATACTATGGCTACACCTTC. Protein: CATSRDPYYGYTF. The chain recombines TRBV15 with TRBJ1-2; unclear D gene. The CDR3 spans 13 residues. Trimming stripped 0 bases from V and 3 bases from J, with 5 bases between. The germline V gene encodes CDR1 LNHNV and CDR2 YYDKDF (reference sequence).

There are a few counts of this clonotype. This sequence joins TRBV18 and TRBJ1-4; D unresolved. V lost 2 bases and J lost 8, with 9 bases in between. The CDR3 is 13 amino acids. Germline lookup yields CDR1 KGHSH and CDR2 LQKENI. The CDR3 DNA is TGTGCCAGCTCACCAGGGAGGAACGAAAAACTGTTTTTT. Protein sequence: CASSPGRNEKLFF.

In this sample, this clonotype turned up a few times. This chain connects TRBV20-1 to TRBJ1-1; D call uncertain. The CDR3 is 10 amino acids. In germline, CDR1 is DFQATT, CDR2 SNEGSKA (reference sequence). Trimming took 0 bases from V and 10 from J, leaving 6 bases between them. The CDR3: CSARERRAFF. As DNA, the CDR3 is TGCAGTGCTAGAGAGAGGCGAGCTTTCTTT.

This CDR3 is CASSWDRGTGELFF. CDR3 nucleotide sequence: TGTGCCAGCAGTTGGGACAGGGGCACCGGGGAGCTGTTTTTT. The chain joins TRBV6-5 to TRBJ2-2, with TRBD1 matching over 10 bases. Per germline, CDR1 MNHEY and CDR2 SVGAGI. The CDR3 spans 14 residues. V lost 4 bases, J lost 4 bases, and 0 bases stayed unmatched.